This paragraph reports one T cell receptor (beta chain). This clonotype was seen a handful of times. There is no known antigen for this receptor. No base quality information exists; no much larger clone differs at one position. This sample was included in a study of identical twins (dated by TCRdb to about 2016). Concerning the study at large: To test whether fetal clonotypes persist, this study deep-sequenced TCR alpha and beta repertoires from monozygotic twins, from unrelated adults of various ages, and from cord blood. Replicate twin experiments were performed at different times using different library preparation protocols to rule out contamination.

Points the paper makes about the study in general: Zero-insertion analyses could be partly confounded by invariant T cells such as MAIT and iNKT, though diverse VJ usage argued against such confounding for most clonotypes. Because the same donors could not be followed over many years, the conclusions relied on cross-sectional statistical analysis. Fewer insertions were carried by abundant cord blood beta clonotypes, a similar but weaker trend appeared in young adult naive repertoires, and no such trend appeared in memory repertoires. Compared with coincidental sharing between unrelated individuals, an excess of low generation-probability sequences was observed among out-of-frame TCR alpha sequences shared between twins. A weaker excess of twin sharing was found in beta out-of-frame sequences because the signal-to-noise ratio was lowered by fewer shared sequences. In monozygotic twins, out-of-frame TCR alpha sharing was systematically underestimated by recombination models, although the models agreed with sharing between unrelated individuals.

The library relied on 5' RACE. Reads for this sample came from an Illumina HiSeq 2000. A universal primer binding site was introduced by template switching, and a unique molecular identifier was present in the final cDNA, enabling accurate counting of TCR cDNA molecules. Specific primers in the conserved constant-segment region were used to synthesize first-strand cDNA for TCR alpha and beta chains. To control for contamination, every cDNA library was double barcoded, receiving both a SMART-Mk sample barcode and Illumina barcodes. TruSeq adapter sequences and Illumina sample barcodes were added in two successive PCR steps. Sequencing of the TCR alpha and beta cDNA libraries was done on the Illumina HiSeq platform using custom primers. In the source study's methods: Unique molecular identifiers were extracted from raw reads with MiGEC, and CDR3 positions were determined with MiXCR. For each individual, recombination models were inferred using an EM algorithm with the repgenHMM and IGoR tools. Shared clonotype analysis was performed with the tcR package in R, normalizing sharing by the product of cloneset sizes. Out-of-frame nonproductive sequences were analyzed to study raw recombination free of thymic and clonal selection effects. Using fastp at Q25 and MiXCR, TCRdb reprocessed the public reads and kept productive beta chains. CDR3 protein duplicates are merged, each entry listing the most common genes and DNA. The V and J calls were not made by the authors but by TCRdb's processing. The sample has 600,000 to 700,000 distinct CDR3 sequences on record, about 20% of them singletons. The ten largest clones capture 4.3% of the sample.

Every donor in the study was a healthy Caucasian. The twin cohort consisted of three pairs of female monozygotic twins, all aged 18 to 29 years. The RNA used for TCR libraries was isolated from peripheral blood mononuclear cells. Including the terminal cysteine and phenylalanine, the CDR3 comprises 14 residues. Only CDR3 DNA remains: 42 bases, in frame from the first base. V ends up 5 bases short and J 6 bases short, with an unmatched junction base count of 7. The same specimen was also included in a second study, on T cells expressing NK-cell markers. Drawing on the second study: Three sorted T-cell subsets (CD3+CD56+NKG2C+, CD3+CD56+NKG2C- and CD3+CD56-NKG2C+) from under 10 donors had their TCR beta-chain repertoires profiled. Seven of the eight sequenced donors were HCMV-seropositive and one was HCMV-seronegative. In several experiments an anti-gammadeltaTCR antibody was added to restrict sorting to alphabetaTCR-expressing T cells. In 6 or 7 donors, the dominant CD3+CD56+NKG2C+ clonotypes ranked among the top 10 CD8+ clonotypes, making up roughly 1.0-8% of CD8+ T cells. Those dominant clonotypes were again the most abundant among CD3+CD56-NKG2C+ cells in several donors, at roughly 28.3-60.1%. Whether the expanded NKG2C-expressing T cell clones were specific for HCMV antigens remained unclear. Randomly selected healthy volunteers, three men and five women, were used as the eight sequenced donors. A commercial ELISA kit detecting HCMV-specific IgG in serum was used to determine HCMV serostatus. For a handful of donors, unsorted PBMC were also used to sequence bulk peripheral blood T-cell repertoires. Reads were demultiplexed and grouped by UMI with MIGEC, and clonotypes were assembled and quantified with MiTCR. To exclude erroneous sequences, only TCR cDNA sequences supported by at least two reads were retained. The tcR package was used for downstream repertoire analysis, and clonotypes were matched between fractions using CDR3 nucleotide sequence together with V segment. VDJmatch was used to annotate antigen specificity against VDJdb, with one amino acid substitution in CDR3 allowed.

The receptor comes from a woman in her late teens or twenties in good health. The specimen was PBMCs. The chain uses TRBV12-3 or TRBV12-4 and TRBJ2-1; 7 central nucleotides agree with TRBD2. This receptor carries the CDR3 CASSLYGGINEQFF. The DNA reads TGTGCCAGCAGTCTTTACGGGGGGATCAATGAGCAGTTCTTC.